The rows below give T cell receptor beta chains drawn from one sample of a study of siplizumab effects on memory and regulatory T cells. The protocol was immunoSEQ multiplex PCR, while the TCRdb copy is restricted to in-frame clones and leaves out a portion. The sample yields about 52,000 clones, 95% to 97% seen once. Sequenced: naive CD4+ T cells sorted from blood. The receptors come from a human donor in good health. Both conserved end residues are part of each CDR3. A D gene is named only where the DNA matches it firmly. Size is omitted from some rows. Given values are once, few, many or a class for expanded clones.

TRBJ2-4 TRBV7-2 - - CASSLSVTENIQYF TGTGCCAGCAGCTTAAGCGTGACAGAAAACATTCAGTACTTC
TRBJ2-7 TRBV2 - TRBD2 CASKLAGLYEQYF TGTGCCAGCAAATTAGCGGGGCTATACGAGCAGTACTTC
TRBJ2-3 TRBV10-1 - TRBD2 CASSASWREMSDTQYF TGCGCCAGCAGCGCAAGTTGGCGGGAGATGTCAGATACGCAGTATTTT
TRBJ2-3 TRBV5-4 - TRBD2 CASSLLGTSGMGTDTQYF TGTGCCAGCAGCTTGTTGGGGACTAGCGGAATGGGCACAGATACGCAGTATTTT
TRBJ2-1 TRBV11-2 - - CASSPTTLRFF TGTGCCAGCAGCCCCACCACCCTCCGGTTCTTC
TRBJ2-3 TRBV7-3 - - CASSLTGGTDTQYF TGTGCCAGCAGCTTAACTGGTGGCACAGATACGCAGTATTTT
TRBJ2-7 TRBV19 - TRBD2 CASSASGVYEQYF TGTGCCAGTAGTGCTAGCGGGGTCTACGAGCAGTACTTC
TRBJ1-1 TRBV10-3 - - CAISESTAMNTEAFF TGTGCCATCAGTGAGTCGACAGCGATGAACACTGAAGCTTTCTTT
TRBJ2-7 TRBV19 - - CASRTFRVSSYEQYF TGTGCCAGTAGGACGTTCCGGGTAAGCTCCTACGAGCAGTACTTC
TRBJ2-5 TRBV7-9 - - CASSRIGTTSQETQYF TGTGCCAGCAGCCGAATAGGGACGACAAGCCAAGAGACCCAGTACTTC
TRBJ2-7 TRBV6-1 - - CASRDLELIRHEQYF TGTGCCAGCAGGGACCTGGAATTAATTCGGCACGAGCAGTACTTC
TRBJ2-2 TRBV7-2 - TRBD2 CASSSRLATNTGELFF TGTGCCAGCAGCTCCAGACTAGCGACGAACACCGGGGAGCTGTTTTTT
TRBJ2-5 TRBV6-6 - - CASQRTETQYF TGTGCCAGCCAACGTACGGAGACCCAGTACTTC
TRBJ2-7 TRBV5-6 - TRBD1 CASSLPGQGAKTYEQYF TGTGCCAGCAGCTTGCCGGGACAGGGGGCAAAAACCTACGAGCAGTACTTC
TRBJ2-3 TRBV18 - - CASSPADLRPIRQYF TGTGCCAGCTCACCCGCCGATCTAAGACCCATTCGGCAGTATTTT
TRBJ2-7 TRBV7-2 - - CASSSAVDYSYEQYF TGTGCCAGCAGTTCAGCGGTCGACTATTCCTACGAGCAGTACTTC
TRBJ1-1 TRBV30 - - CAWGRARRIVTEAFF TGTGCCTGGGGGCGGGCTCGAAGGATCGTCACTGAAGCTTTCTTT
TRBJ2-5 TRBV7-9 - TRBD2 CASSPHLAGAGETQYF TGTGCCAGCAGCCCGCATCTAGCGGGAGCGGGAGAGACCCAGTACTTC
TRBJ2-1 TRBV27 once TRBD2 CASSSPLAGGVEQFF TGTGCCAGCAGTTCCCCCCTAGCGGGGGGGGTTGAGCAGTTCTTC
TRBJ2-5 TRBV7-2 - TRBD2 CASSSAGTSGIQETQYF TGTGCCAGCAGCTCAGCCGGGACTAGCGGAATCCAAGAGACCCAGTACTTC